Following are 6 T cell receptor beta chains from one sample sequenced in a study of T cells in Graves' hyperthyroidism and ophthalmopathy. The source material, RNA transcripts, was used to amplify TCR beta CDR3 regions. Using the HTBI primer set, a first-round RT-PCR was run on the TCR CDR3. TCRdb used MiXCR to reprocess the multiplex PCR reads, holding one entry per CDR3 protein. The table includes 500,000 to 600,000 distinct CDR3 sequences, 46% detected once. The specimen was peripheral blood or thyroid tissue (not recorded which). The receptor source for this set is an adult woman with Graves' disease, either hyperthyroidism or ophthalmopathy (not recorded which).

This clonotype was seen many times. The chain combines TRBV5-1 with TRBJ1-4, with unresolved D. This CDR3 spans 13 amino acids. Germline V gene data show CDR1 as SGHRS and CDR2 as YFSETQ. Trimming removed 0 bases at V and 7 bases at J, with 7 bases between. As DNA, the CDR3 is TGCGCCAGCAGCTTGGCACCGAGTGAAAAACTGTTTTTT. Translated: CASSLAPSEKLFF. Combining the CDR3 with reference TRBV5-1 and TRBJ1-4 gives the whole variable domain KAGVTQTPRYLIKTRGQQVTLSCSPISGHRSVSWYQQTPGQGLQFLFEYFSETQRNKGNFPGRFSGRQFSNSRSEMNVSTLELGDSALYLCASSLAPSEKLFFGSGTQLSVL.

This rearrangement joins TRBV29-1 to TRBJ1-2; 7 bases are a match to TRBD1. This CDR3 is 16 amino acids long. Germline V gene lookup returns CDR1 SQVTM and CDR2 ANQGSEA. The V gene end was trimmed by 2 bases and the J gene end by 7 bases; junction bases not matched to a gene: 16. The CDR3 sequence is CSVEFQGVDGSGGYTF. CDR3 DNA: TGCAGCGTTGAATTCCAGGGGGTGGATGGGTCGGGTGGCTACACCTTC.

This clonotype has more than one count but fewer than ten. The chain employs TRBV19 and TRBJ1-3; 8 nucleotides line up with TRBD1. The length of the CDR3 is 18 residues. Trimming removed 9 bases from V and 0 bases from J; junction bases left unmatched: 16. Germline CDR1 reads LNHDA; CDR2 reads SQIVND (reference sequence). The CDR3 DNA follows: TGTGCCAGCTCACAGGACAGGGAGATCCAGAGCTCTGGAAACACCATATATTTT. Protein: CASSQDREIQSSGNTIYF.

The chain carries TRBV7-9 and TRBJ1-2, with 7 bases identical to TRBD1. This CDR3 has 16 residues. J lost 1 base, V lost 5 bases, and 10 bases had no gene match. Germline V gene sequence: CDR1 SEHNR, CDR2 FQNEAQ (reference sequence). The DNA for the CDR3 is TGTGCCAGCAGCCGCCGACAGGGACGGAATAACTATGGCTACACCTTC. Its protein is CASSRRQGRNNYGYTF.

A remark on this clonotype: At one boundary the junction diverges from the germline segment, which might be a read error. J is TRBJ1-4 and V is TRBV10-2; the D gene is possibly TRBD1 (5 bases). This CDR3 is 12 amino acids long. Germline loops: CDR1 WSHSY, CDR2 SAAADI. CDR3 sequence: CASSAGYEKLFF. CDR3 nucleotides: TGCGCCAGCAGTGCAGGGTATGAAAAACTGTTTTTC.

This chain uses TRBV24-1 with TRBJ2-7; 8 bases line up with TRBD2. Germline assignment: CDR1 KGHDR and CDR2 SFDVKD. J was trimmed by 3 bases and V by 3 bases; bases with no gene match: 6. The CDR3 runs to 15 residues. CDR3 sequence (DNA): TGTGCCACCAGTGATGCCCGGGGGGGCAACTACGAGCAGTACTTC. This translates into CATSDARGGNYEQYF.